The entry that follows covers one T cell receptor beta chain sequence. The antigen remains unidentified. The data are from a study of T cell responses to AZD1222 COVID-19 vaccine. General observations from the study: The repertoires were collected only after the peak T cell response.

The V and J ends lost 3 bases and 1 base respectively, with 4 bases between them. Germline values: CDR1 KGHSH, CDR2 LQKENI. CDR3 length equals 12 residues. The assay was immunoSEQ multiplex PCR, and TCRdb's table has in-frame clones only and misses some. The sample records some 110,000 clones, approximately 89% being singletons. Second doses that came at about 4 or about 12 weeks were put together. The sequencing used peripheral blood, collected 28 days after the second AZD1222 dose. This TCR derives from an adult who received the AZD1222 COVID-19 vaccine. The chain joins TRBV18 to TRBJ2-7, with D uncertain. The CDR3 nucleotides read TGTGCCAGCTCACCGATTTCCTACGAGCAGTACTTC. Protein product: CASSPISYEQYF.